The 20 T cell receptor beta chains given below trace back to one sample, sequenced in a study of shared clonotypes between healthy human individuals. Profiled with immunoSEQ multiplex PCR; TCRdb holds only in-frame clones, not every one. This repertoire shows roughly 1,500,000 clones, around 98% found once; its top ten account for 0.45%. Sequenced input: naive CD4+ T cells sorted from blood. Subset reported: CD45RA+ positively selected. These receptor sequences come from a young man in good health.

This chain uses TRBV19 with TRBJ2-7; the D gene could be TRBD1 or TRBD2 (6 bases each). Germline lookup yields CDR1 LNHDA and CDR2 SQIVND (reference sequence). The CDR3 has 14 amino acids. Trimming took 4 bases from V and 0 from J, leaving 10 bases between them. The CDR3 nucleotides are TGTGCCAGTAGTACCGGAGGGGGCTCCTACGAGCAGTACTTC. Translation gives CASSTGGGSYEQYF.

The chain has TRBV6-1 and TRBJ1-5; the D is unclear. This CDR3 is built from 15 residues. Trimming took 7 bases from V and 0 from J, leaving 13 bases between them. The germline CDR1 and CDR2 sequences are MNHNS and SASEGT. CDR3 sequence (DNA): TGTGCCAGCAATGCCTTCAGGCCTAGCAATCAGCCCCAGCATTTT. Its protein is CASNAFRPSNQPQHF.

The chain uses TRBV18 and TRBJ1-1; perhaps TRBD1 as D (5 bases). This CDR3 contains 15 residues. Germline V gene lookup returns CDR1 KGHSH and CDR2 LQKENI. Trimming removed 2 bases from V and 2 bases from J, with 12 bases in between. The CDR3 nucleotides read TGTGCCAGCTCACCAGGGGGGGTTCAAAACACTGAAGCTTTCTTT. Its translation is CASSPGGVQNTEAFF. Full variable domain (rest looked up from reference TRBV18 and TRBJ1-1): NAGVMQNPRHLVRRRGQEARLRCSPMKGHSHVYWYRQLPEEGLKFMVYLQKENIIDESGMPKERFSAEFPKEGPSILRIQQVVRGDSAAYFCASSPGGVQNTEAFFGQGTRLTVV.

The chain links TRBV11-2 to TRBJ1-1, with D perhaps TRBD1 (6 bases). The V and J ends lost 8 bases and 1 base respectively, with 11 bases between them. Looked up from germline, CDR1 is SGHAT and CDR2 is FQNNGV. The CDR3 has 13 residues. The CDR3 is CASQRRGNTEAFF. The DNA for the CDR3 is TGTGCCAGCCAACGCAGGGGGAACACTGAAGCTTTCTTT.

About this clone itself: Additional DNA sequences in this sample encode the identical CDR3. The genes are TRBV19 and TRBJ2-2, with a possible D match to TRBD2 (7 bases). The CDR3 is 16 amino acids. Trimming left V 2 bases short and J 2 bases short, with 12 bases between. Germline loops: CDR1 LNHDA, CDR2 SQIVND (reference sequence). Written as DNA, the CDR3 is TGTGCCAGTAGTATACTTGCGGGGGCCAACACCGGGGAGCTGTTTTTT. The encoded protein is CASSILAGANTGELFF.

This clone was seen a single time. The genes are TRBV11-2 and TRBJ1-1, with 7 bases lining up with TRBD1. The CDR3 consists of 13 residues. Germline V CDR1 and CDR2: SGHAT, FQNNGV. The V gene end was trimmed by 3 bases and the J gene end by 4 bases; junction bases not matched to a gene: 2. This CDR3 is CASSFRDSTEAFF. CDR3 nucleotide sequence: TGTGCCAGCAGCTTCCGGGACAGCACTGAAGCTTTCTTT. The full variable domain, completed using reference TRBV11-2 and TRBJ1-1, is EAGVAQSPRYKIIEKRQSVAFWCNPISGHATLYWYQQILGQGPKLLIQFQNNGVVDDSQLPKDRFSAERLKGVDSTLKIQPAKLEDSAVYLCASSFRDSTEAFFGQGTRLTVV.

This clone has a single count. This CDR3 is CAWSVGQGPYNEQFF. The DNA of the CDR3 is TGTGCCTGGAGTGTTGGCCAGGGCCCCTACAATGAGCAGTTCTTC. The chain couples TRBV30 to TRBJ2-1; TRBD1 is a possible D gene (5 bases). Trimming cost V 0 bases and J 2 bases, with 11 bases left between them. Germline V lookup: CDR1 GTSNPN, CDR2 SVGIG (reference sequence). The CDR3 sequence is 15 residues long.

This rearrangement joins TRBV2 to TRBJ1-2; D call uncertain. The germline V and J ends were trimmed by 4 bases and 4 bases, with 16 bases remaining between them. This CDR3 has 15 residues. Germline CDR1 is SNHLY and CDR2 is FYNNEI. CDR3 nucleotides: TGTGCCAGCAGTGCGACCAAGGGTACCTCCTATGGCTACACCTTC. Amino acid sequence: CASSATKGTSYGYTF.

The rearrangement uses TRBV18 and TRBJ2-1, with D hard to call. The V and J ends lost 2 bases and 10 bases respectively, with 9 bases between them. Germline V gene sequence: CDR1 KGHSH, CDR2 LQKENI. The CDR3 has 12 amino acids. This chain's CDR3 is CASSPKAPEQFF. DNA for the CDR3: TGTGCCAGCTCACCAAAGGCACCCGAGCAGTTCTTC.

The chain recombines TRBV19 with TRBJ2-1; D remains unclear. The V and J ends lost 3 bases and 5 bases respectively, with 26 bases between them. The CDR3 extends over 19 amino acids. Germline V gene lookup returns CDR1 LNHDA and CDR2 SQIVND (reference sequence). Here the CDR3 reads CASSILTFGRLVPNNEQFF. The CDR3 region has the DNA TGTGCCAGTAGTATTCTTACTTTCGGTCGGCTAGTCCCAAACAATGAGCAGTTCTTC.

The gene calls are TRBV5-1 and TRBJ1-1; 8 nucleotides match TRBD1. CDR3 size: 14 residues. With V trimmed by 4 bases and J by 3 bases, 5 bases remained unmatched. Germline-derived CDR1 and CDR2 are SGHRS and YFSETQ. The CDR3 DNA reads TGCGCCAGCAGCCTGGGGACAGGTTACACTGAAGCTTTCTTT. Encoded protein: CASSLGTGYTEAFF.

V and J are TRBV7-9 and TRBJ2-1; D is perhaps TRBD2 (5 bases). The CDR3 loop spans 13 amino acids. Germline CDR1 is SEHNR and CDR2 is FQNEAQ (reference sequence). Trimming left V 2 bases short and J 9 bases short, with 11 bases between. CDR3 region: CASSLMYEGEQFF. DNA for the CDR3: TGTGCCAGCAGCTTAATGTATGAGGGTGAGCAGTTCTTC.

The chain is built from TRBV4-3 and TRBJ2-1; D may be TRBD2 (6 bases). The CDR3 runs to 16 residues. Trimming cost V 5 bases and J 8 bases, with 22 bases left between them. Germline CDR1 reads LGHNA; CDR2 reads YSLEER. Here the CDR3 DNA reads TGCGCCAGCAGCTACCGCGGGACCAGCCATGGGGATGAGCAGTTCTTC. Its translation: CASSYRGTSHGDEQFF.

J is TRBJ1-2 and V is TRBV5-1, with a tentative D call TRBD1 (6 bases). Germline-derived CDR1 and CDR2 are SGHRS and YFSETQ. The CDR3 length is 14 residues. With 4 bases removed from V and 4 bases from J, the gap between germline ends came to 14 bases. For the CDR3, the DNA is TGCGCCAGCAGCCCGACGGGGGGCAGCTATGGCTACACCTTC. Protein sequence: CASSPTGGSYGYTF.

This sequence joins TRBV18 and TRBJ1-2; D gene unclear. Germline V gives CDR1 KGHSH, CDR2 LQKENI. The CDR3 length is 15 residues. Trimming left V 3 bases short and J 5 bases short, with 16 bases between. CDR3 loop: CASSPKRGTEYGYTF. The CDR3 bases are TGTGCCAGCTCACCGAAGCGGGGTACAGAGTATGGCTACACCTTC.

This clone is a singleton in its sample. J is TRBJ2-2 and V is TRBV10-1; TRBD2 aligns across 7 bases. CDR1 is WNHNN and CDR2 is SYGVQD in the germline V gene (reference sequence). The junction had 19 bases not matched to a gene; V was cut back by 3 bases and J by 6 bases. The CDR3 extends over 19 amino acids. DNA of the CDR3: TGCGCCAGCAGTGAAGCCCATGGCGGACTAGTAAACGTCCCCGGGGAGCTGTTTTTT. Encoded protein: CASSEAHGGLVNVPGELFF.

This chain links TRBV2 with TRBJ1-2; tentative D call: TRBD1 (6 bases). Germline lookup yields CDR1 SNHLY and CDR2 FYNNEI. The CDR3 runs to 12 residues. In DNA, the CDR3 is TGTGCGCACCGGGGGGCTGGCTATGGCTACACCTTC. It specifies CAHRGAGYGYTF. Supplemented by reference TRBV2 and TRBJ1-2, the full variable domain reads EPEVTQTPSHQVTQMGQEVILRCVPISNHLYFYWYRQILGQKVEFLVSFYNNEISEKSEIFDDQFSVERPDGSNFTLKIRSTKLEDSAMYFCAHRGAGYGYTFGSGTRLTVV.

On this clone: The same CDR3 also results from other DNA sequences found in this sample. The CDR3 nucleotides are TGCGCCAGCAGCTTGATAGGGTCGGAAGAGACCCAGTACTTC. Its protein is CASSLIGSEETQYF. This rearrangement joins TRBV5-1 to TRBJ2-5; D not certain. The germline gives CDR1 SGHRS, CDR2 YFSETQ. The CDR3 sequence is 14 residues long. V was pared by 1 base and J by 3 bases, with 10 bases between.

The CDR3 nucleotides are TGTGCTAGTGGTTGGGTAATGGACAGAACTAATCAGCCCCAGCATTTT. This gives the protein CASGWVMDRTNQPQHF. The V call is TRBV12-5, the J call TRBJ1-5, with D possibly being TRBD1 (6 bases). V was shortened by 4 bases and J by 4 bases, with 17 bases between the two germline ends. The germline V gene encodes CDR1 LGHNT and CDR2 FRNRAP. CDR3 length: 16 amino acids.

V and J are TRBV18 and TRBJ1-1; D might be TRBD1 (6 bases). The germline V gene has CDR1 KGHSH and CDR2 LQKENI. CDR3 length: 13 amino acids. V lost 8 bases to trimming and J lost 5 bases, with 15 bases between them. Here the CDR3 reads CASTKDSQTEAFF. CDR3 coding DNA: TGTGCCAGCACCAAGGACAGTCAGACTGAAGCTTTCTTT. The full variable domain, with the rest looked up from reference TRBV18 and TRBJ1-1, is NAGVMQNPRHLVRRRGQEARLRCSPMKGHSHVYWYRQLPEEGLKFMVYLQKENIIDESGMPKERFSAEFPKEGPSILRIQQVVRGDSAAYFCASTKDSQTEAFFGQGTRLTVV.